The 17 T cell receptor beta chains in this list originate from one sample, sequenced in a study of neurological immune-mediated disorders. TCRdb redid the calling of the 5' RACE reads with MiXCR, one entry per CDR3 protein. Of fewer than 85,000 distinct CDR3 sequences listed, about 4% are singletons. Sequenced material: PBMCs. The receptor set was obtained from a man aged 30 to 45 with multiple sclerosis.

This clonotype was found many times. This rearrangement joins TRBV5-5 to TRBJ1-4; D uncertain. Trimming left V 0 bases short and J 2 bases short, with 5 bases between. The CDR3 loop spans 14 amino acids. Germline V lookup: CDR1 SGHKS, CDR2 YYEKEE (reference sequence). The CDR3 is CASSLAPTNEKLFF. The CDR3 DNA sequence: TGTGCCAGCAGCTTGGCCCCCACTAATGAAAAACTGTTTTTT.

There are many counts of this clonotype. The rearrangement uses TRBV7-2 and TRBJ2-5; D uncertain. Deletions cut 1 base from V and 5 bases from J, with 8 bases between. This CDR3 has 13 amino acids. Germline CDR1 reads SGHTA; CDR2 reads FQGNSA. DNA of the CDR3: TGTGCCAGCAGCTTAGTTACTGGGGAGACCCAGTACTTC. Residues: CASSLVTGETQYF.

This clonotype was detected ten times or more. V and J are TRBV7-2 and TRBJ2-3; 8 bases match TRBD2. Germline loops: CDR1 SGHTA, CDR2 FQGNSA. This CDR3 contains 17 residues. V lost 1 base, J lost 8 bases, and 14 bases stayed unmatched. CDR3 loop: CASSLGFGTSVPVTQYF. CDR3 DNA sequence: TGTGCCAGCAGCTTAGGTTTCGGGACTAGTGTCCCTGTTACGCAGTATTTT.

This clonotype came up many times. The chain employs TRBV4-1 and TRBJ1-5, with no clear D. This CDR3 is built from 14 residues. Germline loops: CDR1 MGHRA, CDR2 YSYEKL. Trimming cost V 3 bases and J 7 bases, with 13 bases left between them. CDR3 sequence (DNA): TGCGCCAGCAGCCACAAGACCTCCGGGCAGCCCCAGCATTTT. It encodes CASSHKTSGQPQHF.

This clonotype was observed many times. The CDR3 DNA sequence: TGTGCCAGCAGCTTAGGGGGCGATGAAGCTTTCTTT. It codes for CASSLGGDEAFF. The chain couples TRBV7-9 to TRBJ1-1; a weak D match, TRBD1 (5 bases). Germline lookup yields CDR1 SEHNR and CDR2 FQNEAQ (reference sequence). The CDR3 is 12 amino acids. Trimming removed 1 base at V and 7 bases at J, with 7 bases between.

Comments on this clonotype: This clone may be a read error of a much larger clone one base away. The chain joins TRBV5-1 to TRBJ1-6; D gene uncertain. V lost 4 bases and J 0 bases, leaving 11 bases between the germline ends. The CDR3 is 16 amino acids. Per germline, CDR1 SGHRS and CDR2 YFSETQ. In DNA form, the CDR3 reads TGCGCCAGCAGCCCGGACCTGAGCTCCTATAATTCACCCCTCCACTTT. Translated, it gives CASSPDLSSYNSPLHF.

The chain joins TRBV4-1 to TRBJ2-2, with D perhaps matching TRBD1 (6 bases). The CDR3 covers 16 residues. Trimming pared 0 bases from V and 3 bases from J, leaving 11 bases between. The germline V gene has CDR1 MGHRA and CDR2 YSYEKL. DNA of the CDR3: TGCGCCAGCAGCCAAGAAGGGACACCCGACACCGGGGAGCTGTTTTTT. It is translated as CASSQEGTPDTGELFF.

Details on this clonotype: The junction differs from germline at one of its ends, possibly a read error. CDR3 protein: CASSLGHAESSYNSPLNF. CDR3 DNA sequence: TGCGCCAGCAGCTTGGGACATGCCGAAAGCTCCTATAATTCACCCCTCAACTTT. V is TRBV5-1 and J is TRBJ1-6; no firm D call. The CDR3 runs 18 residues. Germline V gives CDR1 SGHRS, CDR2 YFSETQ.

This clonotype was seen repeatedly, ten times or more. The chain links TRBV20-1 to TRBJ2-3, with D perhaps TRBD2 (5 bases). Germline CDR1 is DFQATT and CDR2 is SNEGSKA (reference sequence). CDR3 size: 17 residues. Trimming removed 4 bases from V and 4 bases from J, with 24 bases in between. The CDR3: CSAIHPITSMLADTQYF. As DNA, the CDR3 is TGCAGTGCTATCCACCCGATTACTAGTATGTTGGCAGATACGCAGTATTTT.

This clonotype was counted at least ten times. The chain uses TRBV7-8 and TRBJ2-1, with 11 bases fitting TRBD1. The CDR3 spans 20 residues. Germline V lookup: CDR1 SGHVS, CDR2 FQNEAQ. V lost 5 bases, J lost 0 bases, and 15 bases stayed unmatched. CDR3 in DNA: TGTGCCAGCAGCCCCCAGGCCGGGACAGGGGGTTTGAGCTCCTACAATGAGCAGTTCTTC. Translating it yields CASSPQAGTGGLSSYNEQFF. The entire variable domain, with the rest obtained from reference TRBV7-8 and TRBJ2-1, is as follows: GAGVSQSPRYKVAKRGQDVALRCDPISGHVSLFWYQQALGQGPEFLTYFQNEAQLDKSGLPSDRFFAERPEGSVSTLKIQRTQQEDSAVYLCASSPQAGTGGLSSYNEQFFGPGTRLTVL.

The CDR3 sequence: CASSQDPFQAEAFF. The DNA of the CDR3 is TGCGCCAGCAGCCAAGATCCGTTTCAAGCTGAAGCTTTCTTT. The chain carries TRBV4-1 and TRBJ1-1; D not resolved. The germline CDR1 and CDR2 sequences are MGHRA and YSYEKL. The CDR3 sequence is 14 residues long. With 0 bases removed from V and 6 bases from J, the gap between germline ends came to 11 bases.

This clonotype was observed many times. In DNA form, the CDR3 reads TGCGCCAGCAGTCCCTTGAAGGGACAGGGGTTTCTTGAGCAGTACTTC. This encodes CASSPLKGQGFLEQYF. J is TRBJ2-7 and V is TRBV5-1; 10 bases are a match to TRBD1. Losses at the gene ends were 5 bases for V and 7 bases for J; bases not matched to a gene: 15. The CDR3 spans 16 residues. CDR1 is SGHRS, CDR2 YFSETQ, per germline.

This clonotype was observed at least ten times. V usage is TRBV20-1 and J usage is TRBJ2-7; 11 bases agree with TRBD2. The CDR3 length is 14 residues. Per the germline V gene, CDR1 is DFQATT and CDR2 is SNEGSKA (reference sequence). With 5 bases clipped from V and 2 bases from J, the junction kept 5 bases outside the gene matches. The CDR3 DNA reads TGCAGTGCTCCCGGACTAGCGGGCCCCTACGAGCAGTACTTC. Translated, it gives CSAPGLAGPYEQYF.

This clonotype was counted ten times or more. This chain links TRBV7-7 with TRBJ2-2, with a weak D call TRBD1 (6 bases). Germline values: CDR1 SSHAT, CDR2 FNYEAQ (reference sequence). Trimming took off 5 bases at V and 6 bases at J, with 13 bases between the two ends. This CDR3 comprises 14 residues. The CDR3 DNA reads TGTGCCAGCAGCGCAGTTAACAGGGCCGGGGAGCTGTTTTTT. Amino acid sequence: CASSAVNRAGELFF.

This clonotype was observed many times. The genes are TRBV5-1 and TRBJ1-1; D perhaps matches TRBD1 (5 bases). This CDR3 region has 15 residues. Germline CDR1 reads SGHRS; CDR2 reads YFSETQ. V was pared by 3 bases and J by 1 base, with 13 bases between. Here the CDR3 reads CASSSVLGENTEAFF. The CDR3 nucleotides read TGCGCCAGCAGCTCGGTTCTAGGGGAGAACACTGAAGCTTTCTTT. The variable domain in full, with the rest retrieved from reference TRBV5-1 and TRBJ1-1, is KAGVTQTPRYLIKTRGQQVTLSCSPISGHRSVSWYQQTPGQGLQFLFEYFSETQRNKGNFPGRFSGRQFSNSRSEMNVSTLELGDSALYLCASSSVLGENTEAFFGQGTRLTVV.

This clonotype has at least ten counts. V gene TRBV7-2 combines with J gene TRBJ2-7; D might be TRBD1 (6 bases). V lost 4 bases and J lost 3, with 16 bases in between. The CDR3 is 15 residues long. The V gene's germline CDR1 is SGHTA and CDR2 FQGNSA. The CDR3: CASSSIDRWDYEQYF. In DNA, the CDR3 is TGTGCCAGCAGCTCCATCGACAGGTGGGACTACGAGCAGTACTTC.

The sample holds a few counts of this clonotype. The chain is built from TRBV20-1 and TRBJ2-6; D call uncertain. Trimming shortened V by 1 base and J by 4 bases, and 8 bases separated the two germline ends. The CDR3 is 14 residues long. Looked up from germline, CDR1 is DFQATT and CDR2 is SNEGSKA (reference sequence). The CDR3 sequence: CSARGSAGANVLTF. CDR3 DNA sequence: TGCAGTGCTAGAGGGAGTGCGGGGGCCAACGTCCTGACTTTC.